Below are 30 T cell receptor beta chains sequenced from a single sample in a study of blood T cell repertoires in COVID-19. The protocol was immunoSEQ multiplex PCR, while the TCRdb copy is restricted to in-frame clones and leaves out a portion. The data contain about 140,000 clones, around three quarters of them singletons. Sequencing was done on a sample of peripheral blood. Receptors originate from a man aged 50-59 years with acute or convalescent COVID-19.

The V gene is TRBV15, the J gene TRBJ1-1, with TRBD1 matching over 7 bases. The CDR3 has 14 residues. Germline-derived CDR1 and CDR2 are LNHNV and YYDKDF (reference sequence). The V and J ends lost 4 bases and 3 bases, in that order; junction bases with no gene match: 5. Here the CDR3 reads CATSKTGAYTEAFF. The CDR3 DNA is TGTGCCACCAGCAAAACAGGGGCGTACACTGAAGCTTTCTTT. Drawing the rest from reference TRBV15 and TRBJ1-1, the complete variable domain is DAMVIQNPRYQVTQFGKPVTLSCSQTLNHNVMYWYQQKSSQAPKLLFHYYDKDFNNEADTPDNFQSRRPNTSFCFLDIRSPGLGDTAMYLCATSKTGAYTEAFFGQGTRLTVV.

The chain combines TRBV14 with TRBJ2-7, with 10 bases identical to TRBD2. Trimming cost V 8 bases and J 4 bases; bases outside gene matches: 5. Germline assignment: CDR1 SGHDN and CDR2 FVKESK. The CDR3 has 13 amino acids. This CDR3 reads CASQTSGSYEQYF. CDR3 DNA: TGTGCCAGCCAGACTAGCGGGTCATACGAGCAGTACTTC.

This clone occurred a few times. V gene TRBV5-4 combines with J gene TRBJ1-2; D perhaps matches TRBD1 (5 bases). This CDR3 has 15 amino acids. The V end was cut by 0 bases, the J end by 8 bases, with 17 bases between. Germline V gene sequence: CDR1 SGHNT, CDR2 YYREEE (reference sequence). The CDR3 reads CASSLAVTDTAGYTF. CDR3 bases: TGTGCCAGCAGCTTGGCTGTGACAGATACAGCAGGCTACACCTTC.

The rearrangement uses TRBV2 and TRBJ1-2; 8 nucleotides line up with TRBD1. CDR3 length equals 14 residues. V was clipped by 7 bases and J by 4 bases; unmatched bases: 8. Germline CDR1 is SNHLY and CDR2 is FYNNEI. The DNA of the CDR3 is TGTGCCAGCAAACAGGGGGTGGGTAGCTATGGCTACACCTTC. Amino acids: CASKQGVGSYGYTF. Full variable domain (remainder filled in from reference TRBV2 and TRBJ1-2): EPEVTQTPSHQVTQMGQEVILRCVPISNHLYFYWYRQILGQKVEFLVSFYNNEISEKSEIFDDQFSVERPDGSNFTLKIRSTKLEDSAMYFCASKQGVGSYGYTFGSGTRLTVV.

The chain carries TRBV5-8 and TRBJ2-3; 8 positions match TRBD2. Germline CDR1 SGHTS, CDR2 YDEGEE. V shed 0 bases and J 5 bases; nucleotides not matched to a gene: 14. This CDR3 spans 18 amino acids. In DNA form, the CDR3 reads TGTGCCAGCAGCTTGGCCCCTCCTTGGCGGGGGGACGGAGATACGCAGTATTTT. Its translation: CASSLAPPWRGDGDTQYF.

The rearrangement joins TRBV10-3 to TRBJ2-1; 7 bases line up with TRBD2. In germline, CDR1 is ENHRY, CDR2 SYGVKD. V was clipped by 6 bases and J by 7 bases; unmatched bases: 6. The CDR3 totals 13 residues. CDR3 DNA sequence: TGTGCCATCAGGGGGGGGGAAGGGAATGAGCAGTTCTTC. This gives the protein CAIRGGEGNEQFF.

J is TRBJ2-3 and V is TRBV11-2; 8 nucleotides align to TRBD2. In germline, CDR1 is SGHAT, CDR2 FQNNGV. The CDR3 is 15 amino acids. After removal of 0 bases from V and 5 bases from J, the junction contained 4 bases not matched to a gene. CDR3 residues: CASSLDGGAGDTQYF. The CDR3 coding sequence is TGTGCCAGCAGCTTAGACGGGGGGGCCGGAGATACGCAGTATTTT. Full variable domain (outside the CDR3, taken from reference TRBV11-2 and TRBJ2-3): EAGVAQSPRYKIIEKRQSVAFWCNPISGHATLYWYQQILGQGPKLLIQFQNNGVVDDSQLPKDRFSAERLKGVDSTLKIQPAKLEDSAVYLCASSLDGGAGDTQYFGPGTRLTVL.

The V and J genes are TRBV4-1 and TRBJ1-6, with D tentatively TRBD1 (5 bases). V was pared by 5 bases and J by 9 bases, with 14 bases between. Germline V gene data show CDR1 as MGHRA and CDR2 as YSYEKL. The CDR3 sequence is 14 residues long. The CDR3 coding sequence is TGCGCCAGCAGCTTATTAGGGGTAGGTTCACCCCTCCACTTT. Protein sequence: CASSLLGVGSPLHF.

This sequence joins TRBV25-1 and TRBJ1-4; D not resolved. Looked up from germline, CDR1 is MGHDK and CDR2 is SYGVNS. The CDR3 has 12 residues. V was cut by 1 base and J by 8 bases, with 5 bases left in between. CDR3 residues: CASSELSEKLFF. CDR3 DNA sequence: TGTGCCAGCAGTGAATTGAGCGAAAAACTGTTTTTT.

The chain employs TRBV2 and TRBJ2-1; 11 nucleotides align to TRBD2. V gave up 8 bases and J gave up 6 bases; unmatched junction bases: 9. Germline V gene sequence: CDR1 SNHLY, CDR2 FYNNEI. The CDR3 runs 15 residues. The CDR3 DNA is TGTGCCAGCCGACAAGAACTAGCGGGGGCCAATGAGCAGTTCTTC. Translation: CASRQELAGANEQFF.

This chain connects TRBV5-1 to TRBJ2-5; 8 bases are a match to TRBD1. V shed 1 base and J 4 bases; nucleotides not matched to a gene: 6. CDR1 is SGHRS and CDR2 is YFSETQ in the germline V gene. CDR3 length: 15 amino acids. CDR3 region: CASSLTDRERETQYF. In nucleotides, the CDR3 is TGCGCCAGCAGCTTGACGGACAGGGAACGAGAGACCCAGTACTTC.

The chain uses TRBV30 and TRBJ1-2; D is possibly TRBD1 (6 bases). This CDR3 spans 15 amino acids. With 0 bases removed from V and 8 bases from J, the gap between germline ends came to 19 bases. Germline V lookup: CDR1 GTSNPN, CDR2 SVGIG (reference sequence). The DNA of the CDR3 is TGTGCCTGGAGTGTTGAGGGGGTAGCAAGGAGGGGCTACACCTTC. It yields the protein CAWSVEGVARRGYTF.

The chain couples TRBV30 to TRBJ2-3; 9 bases align to TRBD2. CDR1 GTSNPN and CDR2 SVGIG come from the germline V gene (reference sequence). V trimming: 6 bases; J trimming: 5 bases; junction bases outside the gene matches: 6. The CDR3 covers 13 residues. CDR3 nucleotides: TGTGCCTGTTCACTAGCGGGTGTAGATACGCAGTATTTT. Translating it yields CACSLAGVDTQYF.

V and J are TRBV19 and TRBJ2-7; TRBD1 aligns across 8 bases. In germline, CDR1 is LNHDA, CDR2 SQIVND (reference sequence). Unmatched junction bases numbered 4, after V lost 6 bases and J lost 3 bases. The CDR3 is 13 amino acids. The CDR3 coding sequence is TGTGCCAGTAGCTCAGACAGGGGCTACGAGCAGTACTTC. It codes for CASSSDRGYEQYF.

The chain recombines TRBV2 with TRBJ2-2; 7 nucleotides match TRBD1. V was pared by 2 bases and J by 7 bases, with 16 bases of the junction left unmatched. The CDR3 sequence is 18 residues long. Looked up from germline, CDR1 is SNHLY and CDR2 is FYNNEI. For the CDR3, the DNA is TGTGCCAGCAGTGAACCAAAACAGGGGAGCCTAAAGCGCGGGGAGCTGTTTTTT. It is translated as CASSEPKQGSLKRGELFF.

This clone appeared a single time. The chain carries TRBV20-1 and TRBJ1-6; TRBD1 matches at 7 bases. V lost 3 bases, J lost 5 bases, and 10 bases stayed unmatched. Per germline, CDR1 DFQATT and CDR2 SNEGSKA (reference sequence). The CDR3 contains 16 residues. CDR3 protein: CSASPFGTANNSPLHF. CDR3 sequence (DNA): TGCAGTGCTAGTCCTTTCGGGACAGCGAATAATTCACCCCTCCACTTT.

The rearrangement uses TRBV5-8 and TRBJ1-1; no clear D. Germline V gives CDR1 SGHTS, CDR2 YDEGEE. This CDR3 spans 13 amino acids. Trimming stripped 4 bases from V and 4 bases from J, with 11 bases between. The CDR3 region is CASSPNRFTEAFF. CDR3 DNA: TGTGCCAGCAGCCCAAACCGGTTCACTGAAGCTTTCTTT.

V gene TRBV24-1 combines with J gene TRBJ1-1, with a weak D call TRBD1 (6 bases). Trimming removed 3 bases from V and 8 bases from J, with 9 bases in between. Germline-derived CDR1 and CDR2 are KGHDR and SFDVKD. The CDR3 has 12 residues. The CDR3 sequence is CATSDGTGEAFF. CDR3 in DNA: TGTGCCACCAGTGATGGAACAGGGGAAGCTTTCTTT.

The rearrangement links TRBV30 to TRBJ2-3, with TRBD2 matching 15 bases. From germline, CDR1 is GTSNPN and CDR2 SVGIG (reference sequence). This CDR3 has 17 residues. V trimming: 1 base; J trimming: 6 bases; junction bases outside the gene matches: 8. CDR3 in amino acids: CAWSALGTSGGWDTQYF. The CDR3 nucleotides are TGTGCCTGGAGTGCCCTAGGGACTAGCGGGGGGTGGGATACGCAGTATTTT. The whole variable domain, remainder taken from reference TRBV30 and TRBJ2-3, is SQTIHQWPATLVQPVGSPLSLECTVEGTSNPNLYWYRQAAGRGLQLLFYSVGIGQISSEVPQNLSASRPQDRQFILSSKKLLLSDSGFYLCAWSALGTSGGWDTQYFGPGTRLTVL.

This clone appeared a single time. The rearrangement links TRBV5-4 to TRBJ1-5, with TRBD1 identical over 7 bases. V was pared by 0 bases and J by 5 bases, with 5 bases of the junction left unmatched. Germline V gene data show CDR1 as SGHNT and CDR2 as YYREEE (reference sequence). This CDR3 has 15 amino acids. The CDR3 sequence: CASSLDRGLDQPQHF. The CDR3 region has the DNA TGTGCCAGCAGCTTGGACAGGGGTTTGGATCAGCCCCAGCATTTT. Combining the CDR3 with reference TRBV5-4 and TRBJ1-5 gives the whole variable domain ETGVTQSPTHLIKTRGQQVTLRCSSQSGHNTVSWYQQALGQGPQFIFQYYREEENGRGNFPPRFSGLQFPNYSSELNVNALELDDSALYLCASSLDRGLDQPQHFGDGTRLSIL.

The rearrangement uses TRBV7-3 and TRBJ2-2, with a weak D call TRBD1 (6 bases). Germline-derived CDR1 and CDR2 are SGHTA and FQGTGA. The V gene lost 7 bases and the J gene lost 0 bases, with 12 bases spanning the gap. The CDR3 runs 15 residues. CDR3 sequence reads: CASNPGGPNTGELFF. The DNA of the CDR3 is TGTGCCAGCAACCCTGGGGGCCCGAACACCGGGGAGCTGTTTTTT.

The V call is TRBV30, the J call TRBJ1-2; D is ambiguous. The CDR3 runs 14 residues. The V gene lost 0 bases and the J gene lost 2 bases, with 10 bases spanning the gap. The germline CDR1 and CDR2 sequences are GTSNPN and SVGIG (reference sequence). CDR3 residues: CAWSVPVQNYGYTF. The CDR3 DNA sequence: TGTGCCTGGAGTGTACCCGTTCAGAACTATGGCTACACCTTC. The entire variable domain, with the rest obtained from reference TRBV30 and TRBJ1-2, is as follows: SQTIHQWPATLVQPVGSPLSLECTVEGTSNPNLYWYRQAAGRGLQLLFYSVGIGQISSEVPQNLSASRPQDRQFILSSKKLLLSDSGFYLCAWSVPVQNYGYTFGSGTRLTVV.

The chain joins TRBV29-1 to TRBJ1-2, with TRBD1 identical over 9 bases. CDR3 size: 15 residues. Per germline, CDR1 SQVTM and CDR2 ANQGSEA. With 0 bases clipped from V and 0 bases from J, the junction kept 2 bases outside the gene matches. The CDR3, as DNA: TGCAGCGTTGAAGACCGGGACAGGGCTAACTATGGCTACACCTTC. Translating it yields CSVEDRDRANYGYTF.

The CDR3 DNA follows: TGTGCCAGCAGCCCCCTCCGGGCCCAGTACTTC. It specifies CASSPLRAQYF. This chain joins TRBV9 and TRBJ2-5, with D uncertain. Trimming stripped 4 bases from V and 9 bases from J, with 10 bases between. Per germline, CDR1 SGDLS and CDR2 YYNGEE. This CDR3 region has 11 residues.

This clone has just a few counts. The junction departs from germline at one end; a sequencing error may be responsible. The V and J genes are TRBV6-1 and TRBJ1-2; 9 nucleotides agree with TRBD1. The length of the CDR3 is 13 residues. In germline, CDR1 is MNHNS, CDR2 SASEGT. The CDR3 DNA sequence: TGTGCCAGCAGTGAAGTCGGACAGGGGAGGATGAACTTC. Translation: CASSEVGQGRMNF.

This clone has just one count. The CDR3 bases are TGCGCCAGCAGTGAGTCGGGAGGGACTCAGCCCCAGCATTTT. As protein: CASSESGGTQPQHF. The chain employs TRBV10-2 and TRBJ1-5; D perhaps matches TRBD1 (5 bases). This CDR3 contains 14 residues. Germline V lookup: CDR1 WSHSY, CDR2 SAAADI. Trimming pared 0 bases from V and 6 bases from J, leaving 9 bases between.

This clone has a handful of counts. This chain links TRBV13 with TRBJ1-1, with a tentative D call TRBD1 (6 bases). There are 15 residues in the CDR3. Deletions cut 6 bases from V and 0 bases from J, with 14 bases between. The V gene's germline CDR1 is PRHDT and CDR2 FYEKMQ (reference sequence). CDR3 nucleotide sequence: TGTGCCAGCAGACTAAGAGGGGGAATGAACACTGAAGCTTTCTTT. Translating gives CASRLRGGMNTEAFF.

V gene TRBV3-1 (or the pseudogene TRBV3-2) combines with J gene TRBJ1-4, with 8 positions matching TRBD1. V trimming: 0 bases; J trimming: 0 bases; junction bases outside the gene matches: 6. This CDR3 spans 18 amino acids. In germline, CDR1 is LGHDT, CDR2 YNNKEL (reference sequence). Here the CDR3 reads CASSQDWAGGSTNEKLFF. CDR3 DNA: TGTGCCAGCAGCCAAGATTGGGCAGGGGGCTCAACTAATGAAAAACTGTTTTTT.

The V call is TRBV19, the J call TRBJ2-7; the D gene is possibly TRBD1 (6 bases). This CDR3 is built from 12 residues. In germline, CDR1 is LNHDA, CDR2 SQIVND (reference sequence). The V end lost 1 base, the J end lost 6 bases, and 7 bases lay between the germline ends. The CDR3 loop is CASSIGGGEQYF. The CDR3 DNA is TGTGCCAGTAGTATAGGAGGGGGCGAGCAGTACTTC.

The rearrangement uses TRBV5-5 and TRBJ1-1, with 8 bases identical to TRBD1. Unmatched junction bases numbered 14, after V lost 4 bases and J lost 9 bases. The length of the CDR3 is 15 residues. Germline CDR1 and CDR2: SGHKS and YYEKEE (reference sequence). CDR3: CASSAPGTGWLKAFF. CDR3 sequence (DNA): TGTGCCAGCAGCGCCCCCGGGACAGGTTGGCTAAAAGCTTTCTTT.